Each of the 19 T cell receptor beta chains below was sequenced from the same sample in a study of T cell changes during pregnancy in multiple sclerosis. The protocol was immunoSEQ multiplex PCR, while the TCRdb copy is restricted to in-frame clones and leaves out a portion. The sample carries about 48,000 clones, around nine tenths recorded once. Source: CD4+ T cells from peripheral blood mononuclear cells, taken in the third trimester of pregnancy. These receptors came from a female donor with multiple sclerosis, enrolled in a pregnancy study.

The chain links TRBV19 to TRBJ1-1, with a possible D match to TRBD1 (6 bases). Deletions cut 5 bases from V and 1 base from J, with 8 bases between. This CDR3 comprises 13 residues. The germline V gene has CDR1 LNHDA and CDR2 SQIVND (reference sequence). DNA of the CDR3: TGTGCCAGTAGTTTACAGGGGAACACTGAAGCTTTCTTT. Encoded protein: CASSLQGNTEAFF. The variable domain in full, completed from reference TRBV19 and TRBJ1-1, reads DGGITQSPKYLFRKEGQNVTLSCEQNLNHDAMYWYRQDPGQGLRLIYYSQIVNDFQKGDIAEGYSVSREKKESFPLTVTSAQKNPTAFYLCASSLQGNTEAFFGQGTRLTVV.

The chain employs TRBV4-1 and TRBJ2-2; 7 bases are shared with TRBD2. The J segment lost 3 bases and the V segment lost 4 bases, leaving 8 bases of the junction unmatched. This CDR3 contains 16 residues. Looked up from germline, CDR1 is MGHRA and CDR2 is YSYEKL. The CDR3, as DNA: TGCGCCAGCAGCCTTCCCACGGGACTACACACCGGGGAGCTGTTTTTT. Its protein product is CASSLPTGLHTGELFF.

The DNA for the CDR3 is TGTGCCAGCATTTGGACAGACCTACGCCTCGGGGGCTACACCTTC. Translating it yields CASIWTDLRLGGYTF. V gene TRBV6-1 combines with J gene TRBJ1-2, with a possible D match to TRBD1 (6 bases). CDR3 length: 15 amino acids. Trimming cost V 7 bases and J 8 bases, with 23 bases left between them. Germline V CDR1 and CDR2: MNHNS, SASEGT.

V usage is TRBV19 and J usage is TRBJ1-4; 8 positions agree with TRBD1. This CDR3 has 17 residues. Germline V gives CDR1 LNHDA, CDR2 SQIVND (reference sequence). The trim removed 5 bases at V and 5 bases at J, leaving 13 bases unmatched. DNA for the CDR3: TGTGCCAGTAGTCCGAGGACAGGGCGGGAAGTAAATGAAAAACTGTTTTTT. This sequence encodes CASSPRTGREVNEKLFF. The whole variable domain, filled in from reference TRBV19 and TRBJ1-4, reads DGGITQSPKYLFRKEGQNVTLSCEQNLNHDAMYWYRQDPGQGLRLIYYSQIVNDFQKGDIAEGYSVSREKKESFPLTVTSAQKNPTAFYLCASSPRTGREVNEKLFFGSGTQLSVL.

The rearrangement links TRBV7-6 to TRBJ1-1; D gene uncertain. Germline-derived CDR1 and CDR2 are SGHVS and FNYEAQ. The CDR3 runs 12 residues. The V gene lost 5 bases and the J gene lost 4 bases, with 8 bases spanning the gap. CDR3 loop: CASSPEGTEAFF. DNA for the CDR3: TGTGCCAGCAGCCCAGAGGGCACTGAAGCTTTCTTT.

CDR3 region: CASSAQGFVSGNTIYF. The CDR3 coding sequence is TGTGCCAGCAGCGCACAGGGTTTCGTCTCTGGAAACACCATATATTTT. The V and J genes are TRBV9 and TRBJ1-3; a weak D match, TRBD1 (6 bases). Germline V gene lookup returns CDR1 SGDLS and CDR2 YYNGEE. Trimming removed 3 bases from V and 0 bases from J, with 13 bases in between. CDR3 length equals 16 residues.

This clone was found once. This sequence joins TRBV14 and TRBJ2-3; 7 bases match TRBD2. The CDR3 totals 14 residues. The V gene end was trimmed by 1 base and the J gene end by 4 bases; junction bases not matched to a gene: 2. The germline CDR1 and CDR2 sequences are SGHDN and FVKESK. The CDR3 bases are TGTGCCAGCAGCCAAGGGGGGGGACCAGATACGCAGTATTTT. The encoded protein is CASSQGGGPDTQYF.

As to this clone: At one of its ends the junction is not consistent with the germline gene, which may arise from a read error. J is TRBJ1-2 and V is TRBV27, with a tentative D call TRBD1 (5 bases). Germline V gene sequence: CDR1 MNHEY, CDR2 SMNVEV (reference sequence). There are 13 residues in the CDR3. The DNA of the CDR3 is TGTGCCAGCAGTTTAACGGTCGGGGGGGAGCCTTTCTTC. This gives the protein CASSLTVGGEPFF.

The V call is TRBV21-1, the J call TRBJ2-7; no check of the table's D call, TRBD1, against the DNA was made. TRBV21-1 is noted as a pseudogene. The CDR3 covers 12 residues. The CDR3 sequence: CASSNPRWWQYF. The CDR3 nucleotides are TGTGCCAGCAGCAATCCCAGGTGGTGGCAGTACTTC.

The chain recombines TRBV18 with TRBJ2-3, with no clear D. V was clipped by 6 bases and J by 5 bases, with 3 bases between them. Germline CDR1 reads KGHSH; CDR2 reads LQKENI. This CDR3 has 10 residues. CDR3 sequence reads: CASSGDTQYF. The CDR3 nucleotides read TGTGCCAGCTCCGGAGATACGCAGTATTTT.

This clone was recorded once. J is TRBJ2-3 and V is TRBV2; 7 nucleotides match TRBD2. Germline V gene sequence: CDR1 SNHLY, CDR2 FYNNEI. J lost 6 bases, V lost 9 bases, and 6 bases had no gene match. The CDR3 is 12 residues long. CDR3 nucleotide sequence: TGTGCCAGAGGACTAGACCCCGATACGCAGTATTTT. Translation gives CARGLDPDTQYF.

This sequence joins TRBV19 and TRBJ2-7, with no clear D. CDR1 is LNHDA, CDR2 SQIVND, per germline (reference sequence). CDR3 size: 12 residues. Trimming left V 6 bases short and J 3 bases short, with 9 bases between. The CDR3 loop is CASSRTNYEQYF. CDR3 coding DNA: TGTGCCAGTAGCCGAACTAACTACGAGCAGTACTTC.

The chain carries TRBV29-1 and TRBJ1-4; 7 bases are a match to TRBD1. The V and J ends lost 1 base and 7 bases, in that order; junction bases with no gene match: 6. This CDR3 comprises 14 residues. CDR1 SQVTM and CDR2 ANQGSEA come from the germline V gene. In DNA, the CDR3 is TGCAGCGTTGAAGGAGGAGGGGGCAGTGAAAAACTGTTTTTT. Protein product: CSVEGGGGSEKLFF.

This clone was picked up one time. The chain combines TRBV9 with TRBJ1-6, with TRBD1 as a possible D gene (6 bases). The CDR3 runs 15 residues. Germline CDR1 is SGDLS and CDR2 is YYNGEE. V was shortened by 0 bases and J by 7 bases, with 11 bases between the two germline ends. As DNA, the CDR3 is TGTGCCAGCAGCGTAGAGGGGGGGTTGAATTCACCCCTCCACTTT. Translating gives CASSVEGGLNSPLHF.

J is TRBJ1-3 and V is TRBV4-1, with 7 bases aligning to TRBD1. The CDR3 is 17 residues long. V gave up 6 bases and J gave up 4 bases; unmatched junction bases: 15. Germline V gene sequence: CDR1 MGHRA, CDR2 YSYEKL. CDR3 in DNA: TGCGCCAGCAGTCAGGGGTTATTAAGGGACAGCGGAAACACCATATATTTT. Its protein is CASSQGLLRDSGNTIYF.

Only one count was recorded for this clone. The chain has TRBV19 and TRBJ1-6; D ambiguous. There are 15 residues in the CDR3. Germline CDR1 LNHDA, CDR2 SQIVND (reference sequence). Trimming removed 1 base at V and 9 bases at J, with 13 bases between. The CDR3: CASSIVGRIGSPLHF. The CDR3 region has the DNA TGTGCCAGTAGTATAGTAGGCAGGATTGGTTCACCCCTCCACTTT.

This chain joins TRBV6-1 and TRBJ1-4; D unclear. V lost 1 base and J lost 8, with 14 bases in between. The germline CDR1 and CDR2 sequences are MNHNS and SASEGT. The CDR3 totals 15 residues. The CDR3 region is CASSEGFAGWEKLFF. The CDR3 DNA reads as TGTGCCAGCAGTGAAGGTTTTGCGGGGTGGGAAAAACTGTTTTTT.

This chain links TRBV7-3 with TRBJ2-5, with D possibly TRBD1 on 5 matching bases. The CDR3 extends over 14 amino acids. CDR1 is SGHTA and CDR2 is FQGTGA in the germline V gene. Trimming removed 5 bases at V and 2 bases at J, with 12 bases between. CDR3 DNA sequence: TGTGCCAGCAGCCCAATACGACAGCAAGAGACCCAGTACTTC. Translation: CASSPIRQQETQYF.

The chain couples TRBV9 to TRBJ1-2; 8 bases align to TRBD1. In germline, CDR1 is SGDLS, CDR2 YYNGEE. The CDR3 covers 14 residues. J gave up 6 bases and V 0 bases, and 4 bases lay outside the gene matches. The CDR3 DNA reads TGTGCCAGCAGCGTAGTTGCAGGGGGCGATGGCTACACCTTC. The encoded protein is CASSVVAGGDGYTF.